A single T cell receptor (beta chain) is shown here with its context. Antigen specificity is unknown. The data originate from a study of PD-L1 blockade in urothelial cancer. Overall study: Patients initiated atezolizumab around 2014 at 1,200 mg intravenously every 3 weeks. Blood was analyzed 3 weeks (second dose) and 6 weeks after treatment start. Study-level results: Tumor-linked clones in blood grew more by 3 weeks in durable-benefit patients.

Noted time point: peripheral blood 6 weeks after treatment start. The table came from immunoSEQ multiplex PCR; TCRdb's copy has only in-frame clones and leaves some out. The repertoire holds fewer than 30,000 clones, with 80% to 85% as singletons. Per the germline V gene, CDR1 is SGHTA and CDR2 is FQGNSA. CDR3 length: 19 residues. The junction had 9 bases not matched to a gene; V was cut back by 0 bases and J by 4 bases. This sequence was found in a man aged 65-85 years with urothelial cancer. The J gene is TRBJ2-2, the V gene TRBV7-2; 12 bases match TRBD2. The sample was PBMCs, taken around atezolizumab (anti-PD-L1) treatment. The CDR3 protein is CASSLAAVASGRATGELFF. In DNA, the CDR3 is TGTGCCAGCAGCTTAGCAGCCGTGGCTAGCGGGAGGGCCACCGGGGAGCTGTTTTTT. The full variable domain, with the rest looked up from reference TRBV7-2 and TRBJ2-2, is GAGVSQSPSNKVTEKGKDVELRCDPISGHTALYWYRQSLGQGLEFLIYFQGNSAPDKSGLPSDRFSAERTGGSVSTLTIQRTQQEDSAVYLCASSLAAVASGRATGELFFGEGSRLTVL.